This TCR beta chain was found in a study of T-cell reconstitution after alpha-beta-depleted transplantation in children. Germline V CDR1 and CDR2: SQVTM, ANQGSEA. The CDR3 covers 13 residues. The trim removed 7 bases at V and 5 bases at J, leaving 6 bases unmatched. It was with unique molecular identifiers that the TCRbeta library was prepared. TCRdb processed the PCR reads anew with MiXCR; each CDR3 protein has one entry. The sample consists of nearly 550,000 distinct CDR3 sequences, 15% to 20% of them appearing once. This TCR came from a human donor who donated a stem cell graft to a child with acute lymphoblastic leukemia. The chain is built from TRBV29-1 and TRBJ2-1; TRBD2 agrees at 9 bases. The input for sequencing was PBMCs from the stem cell graft donor, taken from the stem cell graft. This CDR3 is CSARTSENNEQFF. In DNA, the CDR3 is TGCAGCGCCCGGACTAGCGAGAACAATGAGCAGTTCTTC.